The TCR beta chain described here comes from a study of chronic HIV infection and antiretroviral therapy. A single record per CDR3 protein comes from TCRdb applying MiXCR to the 5' RACE reads. The data hold roughly 39,000 distinct CDR3 sequences, with 8.2% observed a single time. This clonotype was seen repeatedly, ten times or more. This TCR was sampled from an adult who had HIV and had not received antiretroviral therapy, or was an uninfected healthy control (not recorded which). What was sequenced was peripheral blood.

CDR3 residues: CASSLISYEQYF. In DNA, the CDR3 is TGTGCCAGCAGTCTGATCTCCTACGAGCAGTACTTC. The chain employs TRBV28 and TRBJ2-7; D is unclear. The germline V gene encodes CDR1 MDHEN and CDR2 SYDVKM. V was pared by 5 bases and J by 0 bases, with 5 bases between. The CDR3 totals 12 residues.